This TCR beta chain derives from a study of OX40 agonist ivuxolimab in advanced cancers. Sequencing was performed with immunoSEQ multiplex PCR; in TCRdb, only in-frame clones are kept and a portion is missing. The repertoire includes 45,000 or so clones, roughly 82% of them detected once, and 2.6% sits in the top ten. Germline V gene sequence: CDR1 MRHNA, CDR2 SNTAGT. V lost 3 bases, J lost 7 bases, and 5 bases stayed unmatched. This CDR3 is 13 amino acids long. The clonotype was recovered from an adult with an advanced solid tumor such as melanoma, head and neck, liver or kidney cancer. The sample consisted of CD4+ or CD8+ T cells sorted from blood, taken in a trial of the OX40 agonist ivuxolimab. The rearrangement joins TRBV6-4 to TRBJ1-2, with TRBD1 identical over 7 bases. This CDR3 is CASSEDRLGGYTF. CDR3 nucleotide sequence: TGTGCCAGCAGTGAGGACAGGCTCGGTGGCTACACCTTC.